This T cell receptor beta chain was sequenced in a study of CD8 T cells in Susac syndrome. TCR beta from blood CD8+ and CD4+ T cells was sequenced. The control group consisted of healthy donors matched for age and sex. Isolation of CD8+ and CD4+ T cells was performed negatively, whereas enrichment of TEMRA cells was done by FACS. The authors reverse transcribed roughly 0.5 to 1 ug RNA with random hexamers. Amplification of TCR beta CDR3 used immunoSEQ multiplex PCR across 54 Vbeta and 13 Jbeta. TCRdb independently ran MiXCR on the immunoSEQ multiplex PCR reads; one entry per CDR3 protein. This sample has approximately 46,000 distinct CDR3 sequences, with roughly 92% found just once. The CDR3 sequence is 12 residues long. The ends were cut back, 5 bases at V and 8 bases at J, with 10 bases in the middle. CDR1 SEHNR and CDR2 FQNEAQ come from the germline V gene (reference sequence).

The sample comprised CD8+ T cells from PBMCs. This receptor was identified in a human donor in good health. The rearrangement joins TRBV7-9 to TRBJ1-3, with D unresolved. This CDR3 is CASSPGGDTIYF. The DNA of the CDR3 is TGTGCCAGCAGCCCAGGAGGCGACACCATATATTTT.